These 21 T cell receptor beta chains were all obtained from the same sample, sequenced in a study of control samples from healthy donors and cancer patients. Sequencing used immunoSEQ multiplex PCR; TCRdb keeps in-frame clones, though not all of them. This repertoire shows around 170,000 clones, 92% found once; its top ten account for roughly 0.7%. What was sequenced was blood. Receptors were obtained from a woman between 25 and 40 years old in good health.

This chain connects TRBV28 to TRBJ2-7; D is possibly TRBD2 (6 bases). Germline V lookup: CDR1 MDHEN, CDR2 SYDVKM. The CDR3 covers 15 residues. V was trimmed by 5 bases and J by 0 bases, leaving 14 bases between them. The CDR3 DNA reads as TGTGCCAGCAGTGACTCGAGGACTAACTCCTACGAGCAGTACTTC. Encoded protein: CASSDSRTNSYEQYF.

This clone is a singleton in its sample. The chain has TRBV14 and TRBJ2-1; D call uncertain. CDR1 and CDR2 from the germline V gene are SGHDN and FVKESK. Trimming shortened V by 3 bases and J by 0 bases, and 15 bases separated the two germline ends. The CDR3 spans 17 residues. CDR3 amino acids: CASSHLQTSISYNEQFF. The DNA of the CDR3 is TGTGCCAGCAGCCACCTACAGACCTCTATCTCCTACAATGAGCAGTTCTTC.

The rearrangement links TRBV29-1 to TRBJ1-5; D unclear. Trimming removed 0 bases at V and 0 bases at J, with 9 bases between. The CDR3 totals 15 residues. CDR1 is SQVTM, CDR2 ANQGSEA, per germline. The CDR3 nucleotides read TGCAGCGTTGAAGATATCCGACATAGCAATCAGCCCCAGCATTTT. Its translation: CSVEDIRHSNQPQHF.

This chain links TRBV6-5 with TRBJ1-5; maybe TRBD1 (5 bases). Trimming removed 0 bases at V and 8 bases at J, with 14 bases between. This CDR3 is 15 amino acids long. CDR1 and CDR2 from the germline V gene are MNHEY and SVGAGI. The CDR3 reads CASSYSWQGGEPQHF. The CDR3 nucleotides are TGTGCCAGCAGTTACTCTTGGCAGGGTGGAGAGCCCCAGCATTTT.

This rearrangement joins TRBV24-1 to TRBJ2-7; maybe TRBD2 (6 bases). CDR3 length: 15 amino acids. CDR1 is KGHDR, CDR2 SFDVKD, per germline. V was pared by 5 bases and J by 0 bases, with 13 bases between. The CDR3 DNA reads TGTGCCACCAGTGTCGGGACTGGGAGCTCCTACGAGCAGTACTTC. This sequence encodes CATSVGTGSSYEQYF.

This chain uses TRBV28 with TRBJ1-5; 7 nucleotides align to TRBD1. Unmatched junction bases numbered 10, after V lost 4 bases and J lost 1 base. The CDR3 sequence is 17 residues long. Germline V gives CDR1 MDHEN, CDR2 SYDVKM. For the CDR3, the DNA is TGTGCCAGCAGTTCTTACAGGGGTACGCGGAGCAATCAGCCCCAGCATTTT. The encoded protein is CASSSYRGTRSNQPQHF.

The CDR3 reads CASSPPEEAGRGDTEAFF. Written as DNA, the CDR3 is TGCGCCAGCAGCCCGCCAGAAGAGGCAGGGCGGGGGGACACTGAAGCTTTCTTT. This sequence joins TRBV5-1 and TRBJ1-1; tentative D call: TRBD1 (5 bases). CDR3 length: 18 residues. The V gene lost 4 bases and the J gene lost 3 bases, with 25 bases spanning the gap. Per the germline V gene, CDR1 is SGHRS and CDR2 is YFSETQ.

The genes are TRBV6-6 and TRBJ2-2, with 12 bases matching TRBD2. Germline-derived CDR1 and CDR2 are MNHNY and SVGAGI (reference sequence). The CDR3 length is 19 residues. With 6 bases clipped from V and 0 bases from J, the junction kept 11 bases outside the gene matches. Here the CDR3 DNA reads TGTGCCAGCAGCCGAACTACTAGCGGGAGGAAATCGAACACCGGGGAGCTGTTTTTT. Amino acids: CASSRTTSGRKSNTGELFF.

This clone showed up just once. This chain connects TRBV7-8 to TRBJ2-7; D is undetermined. Germline V gene data show CDR1 as SGHVS and CDR2 as FQNEAQ. Trimming removed 5 bases from V and 1 base from J, with 12 bases in between. This CDR3 has 14 residues. This CDR3 reads CASSPPVGSYEQYF. The CDR3 region has the DNA TGTGCCAGCAGCCCCCCGGTAGGTTCCTACGAGCAGTACTTC.

This clone is a singleton in its sample. This rearrangement joins TRBV6-1 to TRBJ2-5; D may correspond to TRBD1 or TRBD2 (7 bases each). CDR3 length: 17 residues. Germline loops: CDR1 MNHNS, CDR2 SASEGT. V lost 1 base, J lost 2 bases, and 17 bases lay in between. This CDR3 is CASSEVFRQGGQETQYF. DNA of the CDR3: TGTGCCAGCAGTGAAGTCTTCCGACAGGGAGGGCAAGAGACCCAGTACTTC.

The chain has TRBV6-5 and TRBJ1-1; unclear D gene. Trimming took 2 bases from V and 1 from J, leaving 11 bases between them. Germline assignment: CDR1 MNHEY and CDR2 SVGAGI. The length of the CDR3 is 15 residues. CDR3 protein: CASSYRSATNTEAFF. The CDR3, as DNA: TGTGCCAGCAGTTACCGGTCGGCTACGAACACTGAAGCTTTCTTT.

This chain joins TRBV2 and TRBJ1-4; 9 nucleotides match TRBD1. Germline lookup yields CDR1 SNHLY and CDR2 FYNNEI. The V segment lost 6 bases and the J segment 2 bases; nucleotides outside the gene matches: 7. The CDR3 consists of 16 residues. The CDR3 DNA follows: TGTGCCAGCAGGGACAGGGGTGGACTGACTAATGAAAAACTGTTTTTT. Its protein is CASRDRGGLTNEKLFF.

The chain carries TRBV28 and TRBJ1-1; the D is unclear. The CDR3 loop spans 13 amino acids. CDR1 and CDR2 from the germline V gene are MDHEN and SYDVKM. V lost 2 bases and J lost 1, with 5 bases in between. The CDR3, as DNA: TGTGCCAGCAGTTTACAGTGGAACACTGAAGCTTTCTTT. Protein sequence: CASSLQWNTEAFF. The full variable domain, its missing parts supplied by reference TRBV28 and TRBJ1-1, is DVKVTQSSRYLVKRTGEKVFLECVQDMDHENMFWYRQDPGLGLRLIYFSYDVKMKEKGDIPEGYSVSREKKERFSLILESASTNQTSMYLCASSLQWNTEAFFGQGTRLTVV.

This chain links TRBV4-2 with TRBJ2-6; TRBD1 might be the D (6 bases). Germline V gene lookup returns CDR1 LGHNA and CDR2 YNFKEQ. The CDR3 consists of 17 residues. Trimming cost V 3 bases and J 0 bases, with 12 bases left between them. CDR3 residues: CASSHDGTLSGANVLTF. The CDR3 DNA sequence: TGTGCCAGCAGCCACGACGGGACACTCTCTGGGGCCAACGTCCTGACTTTC.

The rearrangement links TRBV7-8 to TRBJ2-2, with 9 bases matching TRBD1. V was pared by 2 bases and J by 2 bases, with 9 bases of the junction left unmatched. CDR1 SGHVS and CDR2 FQNEAQ come from the germline V gene. This CDR3 is 18 amino acids long. CDR3 sequence reads: CASSLRSLGQGNTGELFF. The CDR3 coding sequence is TGTGCCAGCAGCTTAAGGTCGTTGGGACAGGGAAACACCGGGGAGCTGTTTTTT.

Only one count was recorded for this clone. This chain uses TRBV28 with TRBJ2-7, with 7 bases that match TRBD2. The CDR3 loop spans 14 amino acids. J lost 2 bases, V lost 2 bases, and 3 bases had no gene match. CDR1 and CDR2 from the germline V gene are MDHEN and SYDVKM. The CDR3 here is CASSLIRGAYEQYF. CDR3 coding DNA: TGTGCCAGCAGTTTAATCCGGGGGGCCTACGAGCAGTACTTC.

A single count supports this clone. The chain carries TRBV6-5 and TRBJ1-2; tentative D call: TRBD1 (5 bases). There are 14 residues in the CDR3. Per germline, CDR1 MNHEY and CDR2 SVGAGI. Trimming stripped 2 bases from V and 3 bases from J, with 10 bases between. The CDR3 spells CASSYIPGYYGYTF. CDR3 DNA: TGTGCCAGCAGTTACATTCCAGGGTACTATGGCTACACCTTC.

The chain is built from TRBV7-2 and TRBJ2-1, with D maybe TRBD2 (5 bases). The CDR3 length is 16 residues. The V gene's germline CDR1 is SGHTA and CDR2 FQGNSA. Trimming pared 1 base from V and 0 bases from J, leaving 10 bases between. The CDR3 protein is CASSLVAGSSYNEQFF. The CDR3 DNA follows: TGTGCCAGCAGCTTAGTCGCTGGGAGCTCCTACAATGAGCAGTTCTTC.

The chain employs TRBV2 and TRBJ2-3; D is unresolved. Germline V gene data show CDR1 as SNHLY and CDR2 as FYNNEI. V lost 7 bases and J 4 bases, leaving 9 bases between the germline ends. This CDR3 region has 12 residues. Written as DNA, the CDR3 is TGTGCCAGCAACTCATCCCCAGATACGCAGTATTTT. Protein sequence: CASNSSPDTQYF.

The V gene is TRBV10-3, the J gene TRBJ2-7, with 11 positions matching TRBD1. CDR3 length: 14 amino acids. Germline assignment: CDR1 ENHRY and CDR2 SYGVKD. Trimming cost V 7 bases and J 1 base; bases outside gene matches: 3. CDR3 region: CAITGDRGSYEQYF. The CDR3 region has the DNA TGTGCCATCACTGGGGACAGGGGGTCCTACGAGCAGTACTTC.

This clone was detected once. CDR3 DNA: TGTGCCAGCAGCGTAGTGGGACAGGGAACTGGAAACACCATATATTTT. Protein product: CASSVVGQGTGNTIYF. The V call is TRBV9, the J call TRBJ1-3; 9 bases fit TRBD1. The CDR3 runs 16 residues. Unmatched junction bases numbered 3, after V lost 0 bases and J lost 2 bases. Germline V gene sequence: CDR1 SGDLS, CDR2 YYNGEE.